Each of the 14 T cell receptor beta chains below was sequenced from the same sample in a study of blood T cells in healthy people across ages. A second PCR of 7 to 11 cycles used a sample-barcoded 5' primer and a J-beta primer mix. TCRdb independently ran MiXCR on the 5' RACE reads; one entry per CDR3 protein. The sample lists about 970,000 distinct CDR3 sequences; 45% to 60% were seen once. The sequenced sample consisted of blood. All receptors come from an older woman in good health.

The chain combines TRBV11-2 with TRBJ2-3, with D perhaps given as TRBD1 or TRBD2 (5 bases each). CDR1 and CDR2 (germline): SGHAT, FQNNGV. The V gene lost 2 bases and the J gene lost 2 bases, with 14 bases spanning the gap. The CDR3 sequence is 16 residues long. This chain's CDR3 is CASSLSRGGHTDTQYF. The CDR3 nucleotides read TGTGCCAGCAGCTTATCCCGGGGCGGGCACACAGATACGCAGTATTTT. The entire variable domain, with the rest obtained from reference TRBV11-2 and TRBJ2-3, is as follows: EAGVAQSPRYKIIEKRQSVAFWCNPISGHATLYWYQQILGQGPKLLIQFQNNGVVDDSQLPKDRFSAERLKGVDSTLKIQPAKLEDSAVYLCASSLSRGGHTDTQYFGPGTRLTVL.

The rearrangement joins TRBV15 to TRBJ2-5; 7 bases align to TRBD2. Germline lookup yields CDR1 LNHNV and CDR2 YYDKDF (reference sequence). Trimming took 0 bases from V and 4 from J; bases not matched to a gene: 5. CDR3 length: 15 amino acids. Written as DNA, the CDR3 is TGTGCCACCAGCAGAGATATGGGGAGGGGAGAGACCCAGTACTTC. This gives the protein CATSRDMGRGETQYF.

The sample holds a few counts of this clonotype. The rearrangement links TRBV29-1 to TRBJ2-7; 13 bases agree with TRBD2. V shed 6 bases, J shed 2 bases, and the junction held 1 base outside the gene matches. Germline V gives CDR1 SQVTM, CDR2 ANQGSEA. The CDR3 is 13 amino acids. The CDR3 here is CSVGTSGAYEQYF. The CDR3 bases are TGCAGCGTCGGGACTAGCGGGGCCTACGAGCAGTACTTC.

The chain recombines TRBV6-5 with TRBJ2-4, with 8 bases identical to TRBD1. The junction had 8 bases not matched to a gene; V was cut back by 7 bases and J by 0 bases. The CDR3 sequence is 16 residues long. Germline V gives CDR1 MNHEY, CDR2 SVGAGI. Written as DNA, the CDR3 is TGTGCCAGCACCCACAGGGGGAGACGAGCCAAAAACATTCAGTACTTC. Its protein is CASTHRGRRAKNIQYF.

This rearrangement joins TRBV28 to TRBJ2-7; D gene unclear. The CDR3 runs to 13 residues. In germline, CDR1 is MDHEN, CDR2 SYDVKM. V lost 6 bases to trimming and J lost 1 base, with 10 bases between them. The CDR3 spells CASSQQPSYEQYF. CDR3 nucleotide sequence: TGTGCCAGCAGCCAACAGCCTTCCTACGAGCAGTACTTC.

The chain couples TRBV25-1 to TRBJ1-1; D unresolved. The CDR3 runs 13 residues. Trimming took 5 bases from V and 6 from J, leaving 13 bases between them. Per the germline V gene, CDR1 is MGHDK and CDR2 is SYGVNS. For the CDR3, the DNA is TGTGCCAGCAGTCACCCAGGAGAGGCTGAAGCTTTCTTT. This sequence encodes CASSHPGEAEAFF.

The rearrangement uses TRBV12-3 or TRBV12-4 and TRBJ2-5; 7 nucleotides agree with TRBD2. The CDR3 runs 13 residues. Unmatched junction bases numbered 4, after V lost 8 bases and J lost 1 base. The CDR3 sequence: CASQTSAQETQYF. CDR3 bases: TGTGCCAGCCAAACTAGCGCCCAAGAGACCCAGTACTTC.

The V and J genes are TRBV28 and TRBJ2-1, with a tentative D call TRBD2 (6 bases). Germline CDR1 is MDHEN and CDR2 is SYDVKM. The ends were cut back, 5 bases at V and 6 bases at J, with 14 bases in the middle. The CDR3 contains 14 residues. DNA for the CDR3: TGTGCCAGCAGTGCGAGACTAGTCGGCAATGAGCAGTTCTTC. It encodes CASSARLVGNEQFF.

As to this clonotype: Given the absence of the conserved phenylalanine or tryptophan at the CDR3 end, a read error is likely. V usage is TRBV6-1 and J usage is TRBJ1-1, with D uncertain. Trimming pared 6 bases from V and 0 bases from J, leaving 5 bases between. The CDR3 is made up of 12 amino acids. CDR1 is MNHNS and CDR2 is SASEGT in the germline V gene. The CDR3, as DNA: TGTGCCAGCAGGCGGATGAACACTGAAGCTTTCTTA. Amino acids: CASRRMNTEAFL.

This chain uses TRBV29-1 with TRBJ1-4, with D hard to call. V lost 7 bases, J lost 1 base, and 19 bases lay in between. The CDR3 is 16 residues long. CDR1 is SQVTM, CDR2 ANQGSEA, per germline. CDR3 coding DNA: TGCAGCGCCATAATCATCACGCGTGGAACTAATGAAAAACTGTTTTTT. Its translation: CSAIIITRGTNEKLFF.

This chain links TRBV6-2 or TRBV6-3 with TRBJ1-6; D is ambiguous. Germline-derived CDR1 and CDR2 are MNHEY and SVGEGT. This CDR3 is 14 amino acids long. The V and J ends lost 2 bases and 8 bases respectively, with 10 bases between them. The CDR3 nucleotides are TGTGCCAGCAGTTACGACGGGATTGATTCACCCCTCCACTTT. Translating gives CASSYDGIDSPLHF.

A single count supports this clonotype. CDR3 loop: CASSEGAAGLNTEAFF. DNA of the CDR3: TGTGCCAGCAGTGAAGGGGCAGCGGGTCTGAACACTGAAGCTTTCTTT. The rearrangement uses TRBV6-1 and TRBJ1-1; D is unclear. Germline values: CDR1 MNHNS, CDR2 SASEGT. V was trimmed by 1 base and J by 0 bases, leaving 12 bases between them. CDR3 length: 16 amino acids.

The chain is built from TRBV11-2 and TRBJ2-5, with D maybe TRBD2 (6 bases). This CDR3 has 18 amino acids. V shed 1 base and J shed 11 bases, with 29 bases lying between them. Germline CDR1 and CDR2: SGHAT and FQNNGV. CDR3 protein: CASSLAQMRLGKYTKQYF. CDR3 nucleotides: TGTGCCAGCAGCTTAGCCCAGATGCGACTAGGAAAGTACACTAAGCAGTACTTC.

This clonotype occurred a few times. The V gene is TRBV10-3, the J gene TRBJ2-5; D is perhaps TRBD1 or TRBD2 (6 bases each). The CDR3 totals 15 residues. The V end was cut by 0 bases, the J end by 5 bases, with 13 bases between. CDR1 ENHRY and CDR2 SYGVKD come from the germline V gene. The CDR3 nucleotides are TGTGCCATCAGTGAGTCGACTCGGGGGCAGGAGACCCAGTACTTC. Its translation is CAISESTRGQETQYF.